These 20 T cell receptor beta chains originate from one sample sequenced in a study of T cells in narcolepsy. TCRdb's copy holds only in-frame clones and misses some; the assay was immunoSEQ multiplex PCR. The sample carries 30,000 to 45,000 clones, about 85% recorded once. The sample was CD45RA- memory CD4+ T cells from PBMCs. These receptors were taken from a human donor with narcolepsy.

This chain links TRBV5-5 with TRBJ2-2; D remains ambiguous. V was cut by 4 bases and J by 0 bases, with 13 bases left in between. The CDR3 covers 16 residues. Germline lookup yields CDR1 SGHKS and CDR2 YYEKEE (reference sequence). Here the CDR3 DNA reads TGTGCCAGCAGCCCCGGACCCATTTCGAACACCGGGGAGCTGTTTTTT. It translates to CASSPGPISNTGELFF. The full variable domain, its missing parts supplied by reference TRBV5-5 and TRBJ2-2, is DAGVTQSPTHLIKTRGQQVTLRCSPISGHKSVSWYQQVLGQGPQFIFQYYEKEERGRGNFPDRFSARQFPNYSSELNVNALLLGDSALYLCASSPGPISNTGELFFGEGSRLTVL.

The chain has TRBV28 and TRBJ1-5; 9 bases match TRBD1. This CDR3 region has 16 residues. Germline V gene data show CDR1 as MDHEN and CDR2 as SYDVKM. J lost 7 bases, V lost 0 bases, and 7 bases had no gene match. The CDR3 spells CASSLWRTGGSQPQHF. CDR3 coding DNA: TGTGCCAGCAGTTTATGGAGAACAGGGGGCTCGCAGCCCCAGCATTTT.

This clone was observed a single time. The V and J genes are TRBV6-4 and TRBJ2-3; D is ambiguous. Germline assignment: CDR1 MRHNA and CDR2 SNTAGT. The CDR3 is 15 residues long. Trimming left V 3 bases short and J 1 base short, with 11 bases between. CDR3 bases: TGTGCCAGCAGTGAAGGCCGTTCGGGCACAGATACGCAGTATTTT. Protein sequence: CASSEGRSGTDTQYF.

Comment on this clone: Sequence at one end of the junction differs from germline and may be a read error. This specimen includes other DNA sequences encoding the same CDR3. The chain recombines TRBV5-6 with TRBJ2-2, with no clear D. This CDR3 has 13 residues. Germline V gene sequence: CDR1 SGHDT, CDR2 YYEEEE. The CDR3 DNA reads as TGTGCCAGTAGCTTGGCTGTCACCGGGGAGCTGTTTTTT. This translates into CASSLAVTGELFF. Based on the CDR3 plus reference TRBV5-6 and TRBJ2-2, the full variable domain is DAGVTQSPTHLIKTRGQQVTLRCSPKSGHDTVSWYQQALGQGPQFIFQYYEEEERQRGNFPDRFSGHQFPNYSSELNVNALLLGDSALYLCASSLAVTGELFFGEGSRLTVL.

This rearrangement joins TRBV15 to TRBJ1-1, with D unresolved. Germline V lookup: CDR1 LNHNV, CDR2 YYDKDF (reference sequence). The V gene lost 0 bases and the J gene lost 6 bases, with 8 bases spanning the gap. The CDR3 has 13 residues. CDR3 coding DNA: TGTGCCACCAGCAGAGATCTGGCAGCTGAAGCTTTCTTT. It translates to CATSRDLAAEAFF.

Sample share makes this clone medium-sized. The chain combines TRBV2 with TRBJ1-2; TRBD1 agrees at 9 bases. This CDR3 spans 14 amino acids. Unmatched junction bases numbered 9, after V lost 6 bases and J lost 7 bases. Germline V lookup: CDR1 SNHLY, CDR2 FYNNEI. CDR3 DNA: TGTGCCAGCAGGGAACAGGGGGCGGTTGGTGGCTACACCTTC. Translation gives CASREQGAVGGYTF. Together with reference TRBV2 and TRBJ1-2, the CDR3 gives the full variable domain: EPEVTQTPSHQVTQMGQEVILRCVPISNHLYFYWYRQILGQKVEFLVSFYNNEISEKSEIFDDQFSVERPDGSNFTLKIRSTKLEDSAMYFCASREQGAVGGYTFGSGTRLTVV.

The chain links TRBV6-5 to TRBJ1-5; D ambiguous. The CDR3 has 11 residues. Germline V CDR1 and CDR2: MNHEY, SVGAGI. The ends were cut back, 5 bases at V and 11 bases at J, with 10 bases in the middle. CDR3 nucleotide sequence: TGTGCCAGCAGTGAGTTGCCAACCCAGCATTTT. Its protein is CASSELPTQHF.

V gene TRBV6-1 combines with J gene TRBJ1-1; D is undetermined. The germline V and J ends were trimmed by 7 bases and 3 bases, with 15 bases remaining between them. Germline lookup yields CDR1 MNHNS and CDR2 SASEGT. The CDR3 covers 14 residues. CDR3 region: CASKVRIGDTEAFF. The CDR3 DNA reads as TGTGCCAGCAAGGTGAGGATTGGGGACACTGAAGCTTTCTTT.

The rearrangement joins TRBV7-2 to TRBJ2-5, with D perhaps TRBD2 (6 bases). This CDR3 is built from 19 residues. The V gene lost 2 bases and the J gene lost 1 base, with 23 bases spanning the gap. Germline V CDR1 and CDR2: SGHTA, FQGNSA. In nucleotides, the CDR3 is TGTGCCAGCAGCTTAATCGCCCCCTGGGACGGCGGGACCCAAGAGACCCAGTACTTC. It encodes CASSLIAPWDGGTQETQYF.

This rearrangement joins TRBV4-3 to TRBJ1-1, with no clear D. V lost 0 bases and J lost 0, with 8 bases in between. This CDR3 comprises 15 residues. CDR1 is LGHNA, CDR2 YSLEER, per germline. In DNA form, the CDR3 reads TGCGCCAGCAGCCAAGAGATTCGCATGAACACTGAAGCTTTCTTT. Protein product: CASSQEIRMNTEAFF.

This chain uses TRBV5-1 with TRBJ2-7; 9 nucleotides line up with TRBD1. Germline loops: CDR1 SGHRS, CDR2 YFSETQ. Trimming removed 4 bases from V and 3 bases from J; junction bases left unmatched: 8. The CDR3 is made up of 15 amino acids. The CDR3 DNA is TGCGCCAGCAGCAAGGAGGGACAGGGAAACTACGAGCAGTACTTC. It is translated as CASSKEGQGNYEQYF.

The chain carries TRBV7-3 and TRBJ2-4, with 10 positions matching TRBD1. V gave up 4 bases and J gave up 1 base; unmatched junction bases: 16. CDR1 is SGHTA and CDR2 is FQGTGA in the germline V gene. The CDR3 contains 20 residues. The CDR3 region has the DNA TGTGCCAGCAGCTCTGGGGCTCCGAACATGGGACAGGGGGCCAAAAACATTCAGTACTTC. This gives the protein CASSSGAPNMGQGAKNIQYF.

This chain uses TRBV4-3 with TRBJ2-3, with D unclear. The CDR3 has 13 residues. CDR1 and CDR2 (germline): LGHNA, YSLEER. Trimming shortened V by 1 base and J by 6 bases, and 8 bases separated the two germline ends. The CDR3 coding sequence is TGCGCCAGCAGCCAAGGGCTACGGGATACGCAGTATTTT. It is translated as CASSQGLRDTQYF.

This chain connects TRBV7-9 to TRBJ1-2; no clear D gene. CDR3 length: 14 amino acids. CDR1 SEHNR and CDR2 FQNEAQ come from the germline V gene (reference sequence). The V and J ends lost 4 bases and 4 bases respectively, with 13 bases between them. CDR3 region: CASSSHLGLYGYTF. The CDR3 DNA is TGTGCCAGCAGCTCGCATTTAGGGCTCTATGGCTACACCTTC.

The rearrangement uses TRBV11-3 and TRBJ2-2; the D gene is possibly TRBD2 (5 bases). Deletions cut 5 bases from V and 2 bases from J, with 12 bases between. Germline CDR1 SGHNT, CDR2 YENEEA. This CDR3 has 15 amino acids. The CDR3 protein is CASSRAGVNTGELFF. CDR3 in DNA: TGTGCCAGCAGCCGAGCCGGGGTAAACACCGGGGAGCTGTTTTTT.

The chain joins TRBV11-2 to TRBJ1-6, with unresolved D. V gave up 2 bases and J gave up 8 bases, with 10 bases separating them. Germline lookup yields CDR1 SGHAT and CDR2 FQNNGV. The CDR3 is 14 amino acids. CDR3 in amino acids: CASSLRVADSPLHF. For the CDR3, the DNA is TGTGCCAGCAGCTTAAGGGTCGCGGATTCACCCCTCCACTTT.

The chain links TRBV27 to TRBJ2-1; a possible D gene is TRBD1 (6 bases). From germline, CDR1 is MNHEY and CDR2 SMNVEV (reference sequence). V lost 3 bases and J lost 2, with 14 bases in between. This CDR3 comprises 16 residues. CDR3 DNA sequence: TGTGCCAGCAGTTTTAGACCCACAGGGCCCTACAATGAGCAGTTCTTC. Translating it yields CASSFRPTGPYNEQFF.

This clone has more than one count but fewer than ten. J is TRBJ1-1 and V is TRBV5-1; TRBD1 agrees at 7 bases. With 8 bases clipped from V and 1 base from J, the junction kept 8 bases outside the gene matches. The CDR3 spans 14 residues. Germline CDR1 and CDR2: SGHRS and YFSETQ. The chain's CDR3 is CASGWGTENTEAFF. The CDR3, as DNA: TGCGCCAGTGGTTGGGGGACAGAGAACACTGAAGCTTTCTTT.

Only one count was recorded for this clone. V and J are TRBV6-6 and TRBJ2-7, with D uncertain. The CDR3 runs 13 residues. Germline CDR1 is MNHNY and CDR2 is SVGAGI (reference sequence). With 2 bases removed from V and 4 bases from J, the gap between germline ends came to 9 bases. The CDR3 DNA reads TGTGCCAGCAGTTACCGTGGACCGTACGAGCAGTACTTC. It yields the protein CASSYRGPYEQYF.

The gene calls are TRBV4-1 and TRBJ1-2, with 7 bases matching TRBD1. The CDR3 is 14 residues long. Trimming took 5 bases from V and 4 from J; bases not matched to a gene: 7. The germline gives CDR1 MGHRA, CDR2 YSYEKL. This CDR3 is CASSSTGPGYGYTF. Here the CDR3 DNA reads TGCGCCAGCAGCTCGACAGGGCCTGGCTATGGCTACACCTTC.